This TCR beta chain is from a study of OX40 agonist ivuxolimab in advanced cancers. Study-wide context: Ivuxolimab was a fully human IgG2 agonistic monoclonal antibody targeting the costimulatory receptor OX40 (CD134). Intravenous ivuxolimab was administered to patients every 2 weeks at six dose levels: 0.01, 0.1, 0.3, 1.5, 3 and 10 mg/kg. Of the roughly 50 dose-escalation patients, hepatocellular carcinoma was present in around 20, melanoma in approximately 15, renal cell carcinoma in 9 and head and neck cancer in 9. A male proportion of roughly 85% and a mean age of around 60 years, ranging from roughly 20 to 80, were recorded for the dose-escalation cohort. Patients were allowed to have had prior anti-PD-1, anti-PD-L1 or anti-CTLA-4 therapy, and around 43% of the dose-escalation patients had been treated with checkpoint inhibitors. Partial responses were achieved by three dose-escalation patients, of whom one had hepatocellular carcinoma and two had cutaneous melanoma. Peripheral TCRbeta sequencing aimed to test whether ivuxolimab altered TCR sequence diversity and caused clonal T-cell expansion. The paper covers the monotherapy dose-escalation part of the phase I ivuxolimab trial, which included N of about 50 patients. Beyond this particular receptor, the publication reports: Low levels of normalized T-cell clonal expansion were also seen in some patients who did not respond. Antigen specificity was not determined for the clonally expanded peripheral T cells. After ivuxolimab, more expanded clones were found on average in CD8+ T cells than in CD4+ T cells. Partial responders in the 0.1-3.0 mg/kg groups had among the lowest normalized peripheral clonal expansion, especially among CD8+ T cells. At doses of 0.1 to 3.0 mg/kg, clonal expansion of both CD4+ and CD8+ blood T cells was observed from baseline to week 6.

Concerning this clone: This clone's antigen is unknown. No per-base quality is available; no much larger clone lies one base away.

Patients with autoimmune disease history or receiving systemic immunosuppression were excluded from the trial. In every dose cohort, peripheral blood was drawn for TCR sequencing at baseline, cycle 4 day 1, and cycle 7 day 1. Samples came from an open-label, multicenter, first-in-human phase I dose-escalation trial of ivuxolimab. Adults with locally advanced or metastatic melanoma, renal cell carcinoma, hepatocellular carcinoma or head and neck squamous cell carcinoma were enrolled in the trial. Before TCR sequencing, CD4+ T cells and CD8+ T cells were sorted from peripheral blood as separate populations. Genomic DNA was isolated from the sorted cells so that the TCRbeta CDR3 region could be sequenced. TCRbeta CDR3 regions were sequenced using the immunoSEQ Assay. TCRdb re-hosts the immuneACCESS table, in-frame sequences only. Its copies lack some clones; in the studies checked, an unresolved V gene accounts for under half of them, and the cause for the rest is not known. Across this sample there are under 50,000 clones, with 92% seen only once. The top ten constitute about a tenth of the sample.

After removal of 5 bases from V and 5 bases from J, the junction retains 13 bases not matched to a gene. The CDR3 goes from the cysteine to the phenylalanine over 17 residues. The DNA shown is the 51-base CDR3, in frame from base 1. The CDR1 and CDR2 encoded by the germline V gene (reference sequence) are SEHNR and FQNEAQ. The input for sequencing was CD4+ or CD8+ T cells sorted from blood, taken in a trial of the OX40 agonist ivuxolimab. Here the chain combines TRBV7-9 and TRBJ2-1; the central 9 bases match TRBD2. This receptor was identified in an adult with an advanced solid tumor such as melanoma, head and neck, liver or kidney cancer. The CDR3 is CASSARLAAGGDNEQFF. The sequence in DNA is TGTGCCAGCAGCGCCCGACTAGCAGCGGGAGGTGACAATGAGCAGTTCTTC.